The rows below give T cell receptor beta chains drawn from one sample of a study of blood T cell repertoires in COVID-19. Assay: immunoSEQ multiplex PCR; the TCRdb copy retains only in-frame clones and omits some. In the table there are about 370,000 clones, roughly 90% of which are singletons. Sequenced: PBMCs or T cells enriched from blood (not recorded which). The source of these receptors is a woman in her thirties or forties who had been exposed to COVID-19. Both conserved end residues are part of each CDR3. D genes are given only for firm matches. Size is omitted from some rows. Given values are once, few, many or a class for expanded clones.

V	D	J	size	DNA	CDR3
TRBV18	NA	TRBJ1-1	NA	TGTGCCAGCTCATCGTTGGACAGTACGGGCACTGAAGCTTTCTTT	CASSSLDSTGTEAFF
TRBV5-4	NA	TRBJ2-7	NA	TGTGCCAGCAGCCCGAATCTTCCGGGACTCTCCTCCTACGAGCAGTACTTC	CASSPNLPGLSSYEQYF
TRBV5-4	NA	TRBJ2-5	NA	TGTGCCAGCAGCTTGGATAGTGCGCGTCAGGGGGAGACCCAGTACTTC	CASSLDSARQGETQYF
TRBV6-4	NA	TRBJ1-4	NA	TGTGCCAGAAAAGAGACTGGAGCTAATGAAAAACTGTTTTTT	CARKETGANEKLFF
TRBV18	TRBD1	TRBJ1-6	NA	TGTGCCAGCTCACCACGGACAGGGTGGGATTCACCCCTCCACTTT	CASSPRTGWDSPLHF
TRBV13	NA	TRBJ1-5	NA	TGTGCCAGCAGCCCGGGACTAAATCAGCCCCAGCATTTT	CASSPGLNQPQHF
TRBV7-9	NA	TRBJ1-1	NA	TGTGCCAGCAGCGACGGAGTCACTGAAGCTTTCTTT	CASSDGVTEAFF
TRBV19	NA	TRBJ2-1	NA	TGTGCCAGCAGTAGGGCTCCCTCGTACCTGGATGAGCAGTTCTTC	CASSRAPSYLDEQFF
TRBV5-4	NA	TRBJ2-5	NA	TGTGCCAGCAGCTTACCCCCTGGGCAGACCCAGTACTTC	CASSLPPGQTQYF
TRBV18	TRBD2	TRBJ2-7	few	TGTGCCAGCTCAGAAGCGGGGACCTACGAGCAGTACTTC	CASSEAGTYEQYF
TRBV21-1	NA	TRBJ1-6	NA	TGTGCCAGCAGCAAAGTCGGGGACAGGGGAGGTAATTCACCCCTCCACTTT	CASSKVGDRGGNSPLHF
TRBV6-5	TRBD1	TRBJ2-1	NA	TGTGCCAGCAATTCCGGGACAGGAGGCAATGAGCAGTTCTTC	CASNSGTGGNEQFF
TRBV30	TRBD1	TRBJ2-7	few	TGTGCCTGGAGTGACAGGGGTGGAGACGAGCAGTACTTC	CAWSDRGGDEQYF